Sequencing of this T cell receptor beta chain was carried out in a study of human T cells and chemical hapten exposure. Stated time point: pre-sensitization, week 0. Treatment indicated: therapeutic diphenylcyclopropenone sensitization with weekly scalp DPC. TCRdb recomputed calls from the RACE reads with MiXCR, one row per CDR3 protein. The data show 300,000 to 400,000 distinct CDR3 sequences, with less than 6.5% seen just once and just over 2.5% held by the top ten. J gave up 2 bases and V 2 bases, and 6 bases lay outside the gene matches. The CDR3 is 17 amino acids. Germline-derived CDR1 and CDR2 are MNHEY and SVGEGT.

The sample consisted of whole blood, taken in connection with sensitization to the hapten diphenylcyclopropenone (DPC). This receptor was obtained from a woman aged 45-60 years with alopecia areata. Some clones in this sample may be carry-over from other donors' samples. The chain joins TRBV6-2 or TRBV6-3 to TRBJ2-1, with 10 bases that match TRBD2. CDR3 in DNA: TGTGCCAGCAGTTACACAAGCGGGAGGGCTACCTACAATGAGCAGTTCTTC. Amino acids: CASSYTSGRATYNEQFF.